These 11 T cell receptor beta chains came from one sample sequenced in a study of blood T cell repertoires in COVID-19. Sequencing used immunoSEQ multiplex PCR; TCRdb keeps in-frame clones, though not all of them. The sample has roughly 220,000 clones, roughly four fifths seen once. Sequencing was carried out using peripheral blood. The origin of the receptors is an older woman with acute or convalescent COVID-19.

The V gene is TRBV7-8, the J gene TRBJ2-1; TRBD2 agrees at 8 bases. This CDR3 has 16 residues. Germline trimming cut 1 base from V and 7 bases from J; bases unmatched to any gene: 9. Per the germline V gene, CDR1 is SGHVS and CDR2 is FQNEAQ. In nucleotides, the CDR3 is TGTGCCAGCAGCTTAGAATACGGGGGGGCCGGGAATGAGCAGTTCTTC. Amino acid sequence: CASSLEYGGAGNEQFF.

V is TRBV6-5 and J is TRBJ1-2, with 7 bases matching TRBD1. Trimming at V came to 4 bases and at J to 4 bases, leaving 9 bases not matched to a gene. In germline, CDR1 is MNHEY, CDR2 SVGAGI. There are 15 residues in the CDR3. The CDR3 protein is CASSSPTQGSYGYTF. CDR3 nucleotides: TGTGCCAGCAGTTCTCCGACACAGGGGTCCTATGGCTACACCTTC.

J is TRBJ1-6 and V is TRBV30, with 7 bases matching TRBD1. With V trimmed by 0 bases and J by 8 bases, 4 bases remained unmatched. Germline V lookup: CDR1 GTSNPN, CDR2 SVGIG (reference sequence). The CDR3 length is 14 residues. The CDR3 protein is CAWSVSGGYSPLHF. CDR3 in DNA: TGTGCCTGGAGTGTATCAGGGGGGTATTCACCCCTCCACTTT. The full variable domain, with the rest looked up from reference TRBV30 and TRBJ1-6, is SQTIHQWPATLVQPVGSPLSLECTVEGTSNPNLYWYRQAAGRGLQLLFYSVGIGQISSEVPQNLSASRPQDRQFILSSKKLLLSDSGFYLCAWSVSGGYSPLHFGNGTRLTVT.

This chain joins TRBV30 and TRBJ2-7; 9 positions agree with TRBD2. The V segment lost 1 base and the J segment 2 bases; nucleotides outside the gene matches: 6. The CDR3 has 15 amino acids. From germline, CDR1 is GTSNPN and CDR2 SVGIG (reference sequence). This chain's CDR3 is CAWSEGLAGTYEQYF. CDR3 DNA: TGTGCCTGGAGTGAGGGGCTAGCGGGGACCTACGAGCAGTACTTC.

CDR3 amino acids: CASSSDRGWFYGYTF. DNA for the CDR3: TGTGCCAGCAGTTCTGACAGGGGTTGGTTCTATGGCTACACCTTC. The gene calls are TRBV6-6 and TRBJ1-2; 8 bases are shared with TRBD1. V lost 4 bases to trimming and J lost 4 bases; unmatched junction nucleotides: 8. CDR3 length equals 15 residues. The V gene's germline CDR1 is MNHNY and CDR2 SVGAGI (reference sequence).

The chain joins TRBV7-2 to TRBJ1-1; D ambiguous. Trimming shortened V by 5 bases and J by 1 base, and 8 bases separated the two germline ends. The CDR3 totals 13 residues. Germline CDR1 SGHTA, CDR2 FQGNSA. The CDR3 bases are TGTGCCAGCAGCCGACAACAGAACACTGAAGCTTTCTTT. Its translation: CASSRQQNTEAFF.

This chain uses TRBV6-5 with TRBJ1-4; 8 positions agree with TRBD1. CDR1 is MNHEY and CDR2 is SVGAGI in the germline V gene. V was clipped by 5 bases and J by 8 bases; unmatched bases: 7. This CDR3 region has 14 residues. CDR3: CASSRGQGGEKLFF. CDR3 nucleotide sequence: TGTGCCAGCAGTCGCGGACAGGGAGGGGAAAAACTGTTTTTT.

The V and J genes are TRBV5-5 and TRBJ2-3; 9 nucleotides match TRBD2. The CDR3 has 17 amino acids. Germline V CDR1 and CDR2: SGHKS, YYEKEE (reference sequence). Unmatched junction bases numbered 15, after V lost 4 bases and J lost 6 bases. CDR3 sequence reads: CASSQSVAGGRSDTQYF. CDR3 nucleotides: TGTGCCAGCAGCCAGTCCGTGGCGGGGGGGCGTTCGGATACGCAGTATTTT.

This clone was seen at least ten times. The V call is TRBV4-1, the J call TRBJ2-7; 7 nucleotides agree with TRBD2. Germline trimming cut 0 bases from V and 3 bases from J; bases unmatched to any gene: 8. The germline gives CDR1 MGHRA, CDR2 YSYEKL. The CDR3 is 16 residues long. In nucleotides, the CDR3 is TGCGCCAGCAGCCAAGATAGGCTAGCGGACAACTACGAGCAGTACTTC. This codes for CASSQDRLADNYEQYF.

The chain links TRBV6-1 to TRBJ1-6; TRBD1 might be the D (5 bases). Trimming removed 0 bases from V and 9 bases from J, with 9 bases in between. Looked up from germline, CDR1 is MNHNS and CDR2 is SASEGT. CDR3 length: 14 amino acids. The DNA of the CDR3 is TGTGCCAGCAGTGAAGCGTCGGGGGTTTCACCCCTCCACTTT. Amino acids: CASSEASGVSPLHF.

This clone was found a few times. The chain uses TRBV7-2 and TRBJ2-1, with TRBD2 identical over 7 bases. The CDR3 runs 18 residues. Germline V gives CDR1 SGHTA, CDR2 FQGNSA. J gave up 3 bases and V 4 bases, and 15 bases lay outside the gene matches. The DNA for the CDR3 is TGTGCCAGCAGCTCTACCTTATACCCGGGAGGTTTCTACAATGAGCAGTTCTTC. Amino acid sequence: CASSSTLYPGGFYNEQFF. Complete variable domain (other parts from reference TRBV7-2 and TRBJ2-1): GAGVSQSPSNKVTEKGKDVELRCDPISGHTALYWYRQSLGQGLEFLIYFQGNSAPDKSGLPSDRFSAERTGGSVSTLTIQRTQQEDSAVYLCASSSTLYPGGFYNEQFFGPGTRLTVL.